The clone carrying this T cell receptor (beta chain) has ten or more counts. The sample comes from a study of T-cell reconstitution after alpha-beta-depleted transplantation in children. Unique molecular identifiers tagged the TCRbeta library. One entry per CDR3 protein, called by TCRdb with MiXCR from the PCR reads. The table includes 260,000 or so distinct CDR3 sequences, 9.5% to 15% detected once. Trimming left V 3 bases short and J 3 bases short, with 12 bases between. This CDR3 comprises 15 residues. In germline, CDR1 is LNHDA, CDR2 SQIVND (reference sequence). This chain links TRBV19 with TRBJ2-4, with D possibly being TRBD2 (6 bases). This sample comprised PBMCs from the stem cell graft donor, obtained from the stem cell graft. The receptor was derived from a human donor who donated a stem cell graft to a child with acute lymphoblastic leukemia. The chain's CDR3 is CASSIGSAGKNIQYF. The DNA for the CDR3 is TGTGCCAGTAGTATCGGTTCAGCGGGCAAAAACATTCAGTACTTC.